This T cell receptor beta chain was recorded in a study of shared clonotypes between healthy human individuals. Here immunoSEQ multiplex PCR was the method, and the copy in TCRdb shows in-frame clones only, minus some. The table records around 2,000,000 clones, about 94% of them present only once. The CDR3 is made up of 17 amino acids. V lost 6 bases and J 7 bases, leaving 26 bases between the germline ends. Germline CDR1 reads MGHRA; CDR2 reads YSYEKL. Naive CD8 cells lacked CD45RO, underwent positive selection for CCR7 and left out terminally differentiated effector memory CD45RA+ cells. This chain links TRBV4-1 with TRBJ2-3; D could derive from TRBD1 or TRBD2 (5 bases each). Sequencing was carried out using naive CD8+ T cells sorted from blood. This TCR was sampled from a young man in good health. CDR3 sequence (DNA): TGCGCCAGCAGTTTGATCTCCGGGACCCTCGATCTAAATACGCAGTATTTT. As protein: CASSLISGTLDLNTQYF.